There are a few counts of the clone carrying this T cell receptor (beta chain). Its cognate antigen is unknown. V shed 5 bases and J 3 bases; nucleotides not matched to a gene: 10. The CDR3 is 14 amino acids. From germline, CDR1 is DFQATT and CDR2 SNEGSKA (reference sequence). Original methodology: Construction of a distant-metastasis classifier for papillary thyroid cancer relied on CDR3 differences across clinicopathological groups. TCRdb reprocessed the PCR reads via MiXCR. TCRdb, rather than the study authors, made the V and J calls. The sample holds 40,000 or so clones, more than 45% seen once. These data belong to a study of metastatic and nonmetastatic thyroid tumors. Study-level background: Thyroid patients, malignant and benign, had repertoires compared across blood and tumor or nodule tissue.

The study, taken as a whole, reports: When malignant thyroid tumors were compared with benign nodules, TCR beta diversity was reportedly significantly higher in the malignant tumors. This held in both blood and tumor samples.

Treatment of any kind had been given to no patient before thyroid surgery. This clonotype originated in a male donor with papillary thyroid cancer or a benign thyroid nodule (not recorded which). Some clones in this sample may be carry-over from other donors' samples. The sequencing sample was made of tumor tissue. The V call is TRBV20-1, the J call TRBJ2-7; 7 nucleotides align to TRBD2. The CDR3 region has the DNA TGCAGTGCTGACCGGGCTAGCGGAGTCTACGAGCAGTACTTC. It codes for CSADRASGVYEQYF.